These 29 T cell receptor beta chains share one sample of origin, sequenced in a study of blood T cell repertoires in COVID-19. Repertoires were generated with immunoSEQ multiplex PCR, while TCRdb's copy carries only in-frame clones and drops some. This table has 66,000 or so clones, over 75% appearing once. Input material: peripheral blood. Receptors originate from a human donor in a cohort sampled during active COVID-19.

V is TRBV7-2 and J is TRBJ2-7, with 14 bases that match TRBD2. The CDR3 contains 15 residues. Trimming at V came to 4 bases and at J to 4 bases, leaving 3 bases not matched to a gene. In germline, CDR1 is SGHTA, CDR2 FQGNSA. The CDR3 protein is CASSSRTSGRYEQYF. For the CDR3, the DNA is TGTGCCAGCAGCTCCCGGACTAGCGGGAGGTACGAGCAGTACTTC.

This sequence joins TRBV6-6 and TRBJ1-5; 7 bases line up with TRBD1. The CDR3 runs to 16 residues. V dropped 5 bases and J dropped 0; count of bases not matched to a gene: 7. The V gene's germline CDR1 is MNHNY and CDR2 SVGAGI (reference sequence). The CDR3, as DNA: TGTGCCAGCAGTCCCCTGACAGGGAATAGCAATCAGCCCCAGCATTTT. This translates into CASSPLTGNSNQPQHF.

The V call is TRBV2, the J call TRBJ2-7, with 7 positions matching TRBD1. The ends lost 3 bases at V and 3 bases at J; junction bases unmatched: 5. There are 14 residues in the CDR3. Looked up from germline, CDR1 is SNHLY and CDR2 is FYNNEI. The CDR3 region has the DNA TGTGCCAGCAGTGACCGGGACAGCCACTACGAGCAGTACTTC. It translates to CASSDRDSHYEQYF.

This clone appeared a single time. This rearrangement joins TRBV28 to TRBJ2-1, with TRBD2 identical over 12 bases. CDR1 and CDR2 from the germline V gene are MDHEN and SYDVKM. The length of the CDR3 is 16 residues. J gave up 5 bases and V 3 bases, and 5 bases lay outside the gene matches. The CDR3 DNA reads TGTGCCAGCAGTTTGGTCCGACTAGCGGGAGACAATGAGCAGTTCTTC. Translated: CASSLVRLAGDNEQFF.

This clone occurred once. This sequence joins TRBV18 and TRBJ1-1, with D possibly matching TRBD1 (6 bases). Germline values: CDR1 KGHSH, CDR2 LQKENI. V shed 5 bases and J shed 0 bases, with 16 bases lying between them. This CDR3 comprises 16 residues. CDR3 sequence (DNA): TGTGCCAGCTCATCGGACAGATTACTCATGAACACTGAAGCTTTCTTT. Translating gives CASSSDRLLMNTEAFF.

The chain combines TRBV6-5 with TRBJ1-3; D is unresolved. The CDR3 length is 13 residues. V was cut by 7 bases and J by 0 bases, with 7 bases left in between. Germline loops: CDR1 MNHEY, CDR2 SVGAGI. This CDR3 reads CASKTSSGNTIYF. The DNA of the CDR3 is TGTGCCAGCAAAACAAGCTCTGGAAACACCATATATTTT.

The chain couples TRBV5-6 to TRBJ2-7; D unclear. With 5 bases removed from V and 3 bases from J, the gap between germline ends came to 12 bases. CDR1 and CDR2 (germline): SGHDT, YYEEEE. CDR3 length equals 13 residues. CDR3 protein: CASRDGGDYEQYF. The CDR3 DNA sequence: TGTGCCAGCAGAGATGGCGGAGACTACGAGCAGTACTTC.

This clone was seen only once. The chain has TRBV7-9 and TRBJ2-5; TRBD1 agrees at 7 bases. The CDR3 spans 16 residues. CDR1 and CDR2 from the germline V gene are SEHNR and FQNEAQ (reference sequence). Trimming removed 5 bases from V and 3 bases from J; junction bases left unmatched: 12. CDR3 coding DNA: TGTGCCAGCAGCGCACAGGGGAGTGACTCCGAAGAGACCCAGTACTTC. Residues: CASSAQGSDSEETQYF. Combining the CDR3 with reference TRBV7-9 and TRBJ2-5 gives the whole variable domain DTGVSQNPRHKITKRGQNVTFRCDPISEHNRLYWYRQTLGQGPEFLTYFQNEAQLEKSRLLSDRFSAERPKGSFSTLEIQRTEQGDSAMYLCASSAQGSDSEETQYFGPGTRLLVL.

The chain combines TRBV7-9 with TRBJ1-1, with D perhaps matching TRBD1 (5 bases). V gave up 3 bases and J gave up 0 bases, with 8 bases separating them. The CDR3 has 14 residues. Germline CDR1 and CDR2: SEHNR and FQNEAQ (reference sequence). Written as DNA, the CDR3 is TGTGCCAGCAGCTTCCAGGGATTGAACACTGAAGCTTTCTTT. Translation gives CASSFQGLNTEAFF.

This clone was seen only once. V is TRBV6-2 or TRBV6-3 and J is TRBJ1-1; 8 nucleotides align to TRBD1. The germline V gene has CDR1 MNHEY and CDR2 SVGEGT. CDR3 length: 15 residues. V lost 2 bases, J lost 4 bases, and 6 bases stayed unmatched. The CDR3 sequence is CASSYGQGAATEAFF. CDR3 DNA sequence: TGTGCCAGCAGTTACGGGCAGGGGGCGGCCACTGAAGCTTTCTTT.

This clone was seen a single time. The rearrangement uses TRBV7-9 and TRBJ1-1, with TRBD1 matching over 7 bases. Germline-derived CDR1 and CDR2 are SEHNR and FQNEAQ (reference sequence). J lost 4 bases, V lost 5 bases, and 7 bases had no gene match. This CDR3 has 14 residues. In DNA form, the CDR3 reads TGTGCCAGCAGCCTCCGGGACAGACCCACTGAAGCTTTCTTT. Its protein is CASSLRDRPTEAFF.

This clone was observed a single time. The V gene is TRBV6-5, the J gene TRBJ2-7, with D uncertain. V dropped 6 bases and J dropped 0 bases, with 12 bases sitting between them. Germline-derived CDR1 and CDR2 are MNHEY and SVGAGI. The CDR3 has 14 residues. In DNA form, the CDR3 reads TGTGCCAGCAGCCGCGACTCGTACTCCTACGAGCAGTACTTC. It codes for CASSRDSYSYEQYF.

V and J are TRBV6-1 and TRBJ1-5, with D perhaps matching TRBD1 (5 bases). This CDR3 contains 13 residues. Germline loops: CDR1 MNHNS, CDR2 SASEGT. Trimming removed 1 base at V and 5 bases at J, with 6 bases between. This CDR3 reads CASSEGRDQPQHF. CDR3 in DNA: TGTGCCAGCAGTGAAGGCAGGGATCAGCCCCAGCATTTT.

The CDR3 bases are TGTGCCAGCAGCAAGGACATTCCTAGGAGCTCCTATAATTCACCCCTCCACTTT. It codes for CASSKDIPRSSYNSPLHF. J is TRBJ1-6 and V is TRBV28; tentative D call: TRBD1 (5 bases). CDR3 length: 18 amino acids. V lost 6 bases and J 0 bases, leaving 18 bases between the germline ends. Germline values: CDR1 MDHEN, CDR2 SYDVKM.

The chain has TRBV19 and TRBJ1-2, with D unresolved. The ends were cut back, 9 bases at V and 1 base at J, with 12 bases in the middle. Germline CDR1 and CDR2: LNHDA and SQIVND (reference sequence). The length of the CDR3 is 13 residues. The CDR3 nucleotides read TGTGCCAGCTCGCATCAGCGTAACTATGGCTACACCTTC. This codes for CASSHQRNYGYTF.

The rearrangement joins TRBV5-8 to TRBJ2-7; 13 bases align to TRBD2. The CDR3 is 15 residues long. With V trimmed by 4 bases and J by 1 base, 2 bases remained unmatched. Germline CDR1 and CDR2: SGHTS and YDEGEE. CDR3 in amino acids: CASSRGLAGSYEQYF. The DNA of the CDR3 is TGTGCCAGCAGCCGGGGACTAGCGGGATCCTACGAGCAGTACTTC.

The chain joins TRBV6-1 to TRBJ2-7; D might be TRBD2 (5 bases). V was trimmed by 1 base and J by 6 bases, leaving 10 bases between them. CDR1 and CDR2 (germline): MNHNS, SASEGT. The CDR3 is made up of 13 amino acids. This CDR3 reads CASSEGRGTEQYF. CDR3 sequence (DNA): TGTGCCAGCAGTGAAGGCCGGGGTACCGAGCAGTACTTC.

The chain employs TRBV5-1 and TRBJ1-6, with D perhaps matching TRBD1 (6 bases). Trimming pared 0 bases from V and 7 bases from J, leaving 14 bases between. The CDR3 length is 16 residues. Looked up from germline, CDR1 is SGHRS and CDR2 is YFSETQ. The DNA of the CDR3 is TGCGCCAGCAGCTTGGGGGGGCCCCGAGGGAATTCACCCCTCCACTTT. Translation: CASSLGGPRGNSPLHF.

The chain employs TRBV6-5 and TRBJ2-1; 8 bases fit TRBD1. The CDR3 has 14 amino acids. Germline V lookup: CDR1 MNHEY, CDR2 SVGAGI. The V gene end was trimmed by 6 bases and the J gene end by 3 bases; junction bases not matched to a gene: 4. The CDR3 spells CASRTGTGYNEQFF. Here the CDR3 DNA reads TGTGCCAGCAGAACCGGGACAGGCTACAATGAGCAGTTCTTC.

The gene calls are TRBV12-3 or TRBV12-4 and TRBJ1-1; a weak D match, TRBD1 (6 bases). The CDR3 loop spans 13 amino acids. Trimming took 7 bases from V and 5 from J, leaving 14 bases between them. The CDR3 DNA is TGTGCCAGCAAAGGGGGACGTTTAACTGAAGCTTTCTTT. Protein sequence: CASKGGRLTEAFF.

This chain links TRBV14 with TRBJ1-6; TRBD1 agrees at 9 bases. Losses at the gene ends were 6 bases for V and 9 bases for J; bases not matched to a gene: 6. Germline CDR1 and CDR2: SGHDN and FVKESK. The CDR3 runs 14 residues. The CDR3 protein is CASRNRGRVSPLHF. The CDR3, as DNA: TGTGCCAGCAGGAACAGGGGGCGCGTTTCACCCCTCCACTTT. Drawing the rest from reference TRBV14 and TRBJ1-6, the complete variable domain is EAGVTQFPSHSVIEKGQTVTLRCDPISGHDNLYWYRRVMGKEIKFLLHFVKESKQDESGMPNNRFLAERTGGTYSTLKVQPAELEDSGVYFCASRNRGRVSPLHFGNGTRLTVT.

This chain joins TRBV2 and TRBJ2-5; TRBD2 aligns across 11 bases. The CDR3 contains 15 residues. Germline trimming cut 3 bases from V and 5 bases from J; bases unmatched to any gene: 5. CDR1 is SNHLY and CDR2 is FYNNEI in the germline V gene. As DNA, the CDR3 is TGTGCCAGCAGTGAGCTAGCGGGAGGTTCTGAGACCCAGTACTTC. This sequence encodes CASSELAGGSETQYF.

The CDR3 nucleotides read TGTGCCAGCAGTCGCTACTCCGGGACAGGTGGCAATTCACCCCTCCACTTT. Its translation: CASSRYSGTGGNSPLHF. The chain joins TRBV27 to TRBJ1-6, with TRBD1 identical over 8 bases. This CDR3 is 17 amino acids long. The germline CDR1 and CDR2 sequences are MNHEY and SMNVEV (reference sequence). V shed 5 bases, J shed 7 bases, and the junction held 13 bases outside the gene matches.

CDR3 coding DNA: TGTGCCAGCAGTTTATTGGGGAGCGGTAACACTGAAGCTTTCTTT. Protein: CASSLLGSGNTEAFF. This chain uses TRBV28 with TRBJ1-1; D ambiguous. V was clipped by 1 base and J by 2 bases, with 11 bases between them. The CDR3 covers 15 residues. CDR1 is MDHEN, CDR2 SYDVKM, per germline. The variable domain in full, with the rest retrieved from reference TRBV28 and TRBJ1-1, is DVKVTQSSRYLVKRTGEKVFLECVQDMDHENMFWYRQDPGLGLRLIYFSYDVKMKEKGDIPEGYSVSREKKERFSLILESASTNQTSMYLCASSLLGSGNTEAFFGQGTRLTVV.

V is TRBV20-1 and J is TRBJ2-7; weak D call: TRBD1 (6 bases). The ends were cut back, 6 bases at V and 6 bases at J, with 12 bases in the middle. CDR3 length: 11 residues. CDR1 and CDR2 from the germline V gene are DFQATT and SNEGSKA (reference sequence). CDR3 sequence reads: CSAATGIEQYF. DNA of the CDR3: TGCAGTGCAGCCACAGGGATCGAGCAGTACTTC.

The gene calls are TRBV19 and TRBJ2-7, with 10 bases matching TRBD1. The germline CDR1 and CDR2 sequences are LNHDA and SQIVND (reference sequence). The V and J ends lost 3 bases and 7 bases, in that order; junction bases with no gene match: 9. The CDR3 loop spans 15 amino acids. As DNA, the CDR3 is TGTGCCAGTAGTATCCGAGGGACAGGGGATTTTGAGCAGTACTTC. Translation gives CASSIRGTGDFEQYF.

This clone was observed a few times. This chain uses TRBV2 with TRBJ1-1; unclear D gene. Germline V lookup: CDR1 SNHLY, CDR2 FYNNEI. The CDR3 sequence is 13 residues long. V lost 7 bases, J lost 0 bases, and 9 bases lay in between. CDR3 region: CASTRSLNTEAFF. The CDR3 nucleotides are TGTGCCAGCACTAGGTCTTTGAACACTGAAGCTTTCTTT.

CDR3 sequence: CASSLTGYNTEAFF. The CDR3 coding sequence is TGTGCCAGCAGCCTGACAGGGTATAACACTGAAGCTTTCTTT. The chain has TRBV7-8 and TRBJ1-1, with 7 bases aligning to TRBD1. V shed 5 bases, J shed 2 bases, and the junction held 5 bases outside the gene matches. The germline CDR1 and CDR2 sequences are SGHVS and FQNEAQ. This CDR3 has 14 amino acids. The full variable domain, in which reference TRBV7-8 and TRBJ1-1 provide the parts outside the CDR3, is GAGVSQSPRYKVAKRGQDVALRCDPISGHVSLFWYQQALGQGPEFLTYFQNEAQLDKSGLPSDRFFAERPEGSVSTLKIQRTQQEDSAVYLCASSLTGYNTEAFFGQGTRLTVV.

This sequence joins TRBV5-1 and TRBJ2-1; the match to TRBD2 covers 8 bases. This CDR3 has 15 residues. The V gene's germline CDR1 is SGHRS and CDR2 YFSETQ. V shed 2 bases, J shed 3 bases, and the junction held 4 bases outside the gene matches. This CDR3 reads CASSFSAGGYNEQFF. CDR3 coding DNA: TGCGCCAGCAGCTTTTCGGCGGGGGGCTACAATGAGCAGTTCTTC.